The clone carrying this TCR beta chain was picked up a small number of times. Its antigen is unidentified. These data originate in a study of beta chain features in type 1 diabetes. The junction had 9 bases not matched to a gene; V was cut back by 3 bases and J by 4 bases. Germline V gene lookup returns CDR1 MNHEY and CDR2 SMNVEV (reference sequence). This CDR3 has 15 amino acids. Sequenced material consisted of expressed TCRB transcripts (all of the isolated RNA was reverse transcribed). Roughly 3.5 million reads per sample were averaged for naive, central memory and regulatory samples. Generated by immunoSEQ multiplex PCR, the TCRdb table keeps only in-frame clones and is missing some. The data hold around 500,000 clones, with approximately 30% observed a single time. Study-level points and caveats: Researchers reported that naive, central memory and Treg TCRB repertoires appeared more similar in patients than in healthy donors.

Sequencing input: naive CD4+ T cells from blood. The receptor's source is a young man in good health. V usage is TRBV27 and J usage is TRBJ2-7; 7 nucleotides match TRBD2. The CDR3 DNA is TGTGCCAGCAGTTTCCGTCCAGCGGGAAAATACGAGCAGTACTTC. Protein product: CASSFRPAGKYEQYF.